This TCR beta chain was obtained from a study of cytotoxic CD8 clonotypes in ibrutinib-treated CLL (dated by TCRdb to 2020 to 2022). General notes on the study: The cohort included more than 14 treatment-naive and 11 to 12 relapsed/refractory patients; about 18 were IGHV unmutated. Patients were still on ibrutinib when every remission and progressive disease sample was collected. Responses were partial in approximately 24 patients and complete in 2; after median approximately 69 months follow-up, some 14 stayed in remission and 12 progressed. On average, each sample had about 250,000 productive templates and almost 95,000 productive rearrangements. Cryopreserved peripheral blood mononuclear cells were collected before treatment, at response, and at either disease progression or sustained remission. Response samples were taken after a median of roughly a year on treatment, ranging from about 6 to 36 months. Of the roughly 86 participants in the trial, about 25 had longitudinal samples available. Broader findings and caveats from the paper: An increase in clonality was observed at ibrutinib response, with clonality remaining stable during sustained remission and falling back toward baseline at progression. Public clonotypes were found to be uncommon and were observed to contract or remain stable during treatment; the increase in clonality was shown to reflect expansion of private clonotypes at ibrutinib response. Sampling times were not matched between sustained-remission and progressing patients, and lymph node repertoires were not studied. Baseline clonality was found to be higher than that of age-matched healthy donors and was strongly correlated with circulating CD8+ T-cell counts.

Each clonotype received, on average, approximately 9.9x coverage in deep resolution sequencing performed on a MiSeq, where the target depth lay between 1 in 1 million and 1 in 200,000 T cells. TCR beta libraries were generated with the immunoSEQ hsTCRB Kit. In the authors' own workflow: ImmunoSEQ Data Assistant and ImmunoSEQ Analyzer were used for data analysis, and V, D and J genes were assigned according to IMGT definitions. Clonality, with values ranging from 0 to 1, was calculated as one minus the normalized Shannon entropy of productive rearrangement frequencies. Only overrepresented clonotypes making up at least 0.05% of the repertoire of each patient were included in the public clonotype analysis. Some 13 age-matched healthy donor repertoires from immuneACCESS served as clonality controls. This is the immuneACCESS table as TCRdb keeps it, with only in-frame sequences that have V and J called. A part of the clones is gone; compared with another copy, unresolved V genes explain less than half, and the rest is unexplained. V, J and clone size reflect that table, while D and trimming were determined from the DNA. The sample table contains tens of thousands of clones; only one count was recorded for approximately 50% of them. The ten largest clones represent more than 20% of the sample.

The label giving this sample's time point can be read as: progressive disease on ibrutinib. For TCR beta library preparation, roughly 2 micrograms of genomic DNA were isolated from cryopreserved PBMCs. Longitudinal blood samples from CLL patients on ibrutinib monotherapy were analyzed using high-throughput TCR beta sequencing. The patients took part in an open-label, single-center phase 2 trial of ibrutinib monotherapy. As regards this clone: This receptor's antigen is unknown. Base quality data are lacking; no much larger clone is found one base away.

Per the germline V gene, SGHRS is the CDR1 and YFSETQ is the CDR2. The CDR3 has 14 amino acids, counting the end cysteine and phenylalanine. Only the CDR3 portion is preserved as DNA: 42 bases, with reading frame beginning at the first base. Between the V and J ends, shortened by 0 bases and 3 bases respectively, the junction contains 6 bases. This material consisted of PBMCs, taken at disease progression, from a patient treated with ibrutinib. This chain joins TRBV5-1 to TRBJ2-2, with the D gene too uncertain to name. The source of this sequence is a human donor with chronic lymphocytic leukemia. The nucleotides read TGCGCCAGCAGCTTGGGGCAGGACACCGGGGAGCTGTTTTTT. Its translation is CASSLGQDTGELFF.